This T cell receptor (beta chain) appears in the sequencing data of a study of T-cell reconstitution after alpha-beta-depleted transplantation in children. Germline V gives CDR1 MNHEY, CDR2 SVGAGI. The CDR3 covers 10 residues. Deletions cut 4 bases from V and 10 bases from J, with 7 bases between. Preparing the TCRbeta library involved the use of unique molecular identifiers. Using its own MiXCR run on the PCR reads, TCRdb lists one record per CDR3 protein. The profile shows roughly 500,000 distinct CDR3 sequences, about 31% of them singletons. There are a few counts of this clonotype. The sequencing used PBMCs from the stem cell graft donor, collected from the stem cell graft. This TCR was sampled from a human donor who donated a stem cell graft to a child with aplastic anemia. The chain joins TRBV6-5 to TRBJ1-1, with D unclear. The CDR3 region is CASSSYGAFF. CDR3 sequence (DNA): TGTGCCAGCAGTTCGTACGGAGCTTTCTTT.